This T cell receptor beta chain originates from a study of cytomegalovirus exposure and HLA in healthy donors. Study findings and constraints: Data from an earlier analysis indicated that most TCR beta V segments were productive either about 87% or about 30% of the time. An assumption of roughly uniform sequencing depth across donors underlay the presence/absence analyses. Highest at DRB1 and lowest at HLA-C, TCR association rates differed among HLA loci in a later analysis.

On this clone: Its antigen is unknown.

The CDR3 loop spans 14 amino acids. From germline, CDR1 is MNHEY and CDR2 SVGAGI. V trimming: 5 bases; J trimming: 5 bases; junction bases outside the gene matches: 9. Both 60 Vbeta primers and 13 Jbeta primers went into the PCR. Only in-frame clones appear in the TCRdb table, and some are missing; sequencing was by immunoSEQ multiplex PCR. The data show about 96,000 clones, with 60% to 75% seen just once and approximately 3% held by the top ten. The receptor comes from a man aged 55-75 years in good health and CMV-seronegative. The sample consisted of PBMCs. V and J are TRBV6-5 and TRBJ2-7, with TRBD2 matching over 7 bases. The CDR3 is CASSLLSGRNEQYF. The CDR3 DNA sequence: TGTGCCAGCAGTCTACTATCCGGGAGGAACGAGCAGTACTTC.